A single sample is the source of the 29 T cell receptor beta chains below, sequenced in a study of cytomegalovirus exposure and HLA in healthy donors. Primers for the PCR totalled 60 Vbeta and 13 Jbeta. The data were produced by immunoSEQ multiplex PCR, yet TCRdb's version contains in-frame clones alone and is incomplete. The table lists 85,000 to 100,000 clones, around 80% of them singletons. Specimen: PBMCs. These receptor sequences come from a man aged 60 to 69 in good health and CMV-seropositive.

The chain combines TRBV13 with TRBJ2-5; 7 positions agree with TRBD1. CDR1 and CDR2 from the germline V gene are PRHDT and FYEKMQ (reference sequence). Trimming cost V 2 bases and J 2 bases; bases outside gene matches: 8. The CDR3 consists of 16 residues. The CDR3 coding sequence is TGTGCCAGCAGCTTAAAAGGGACAGACTTTCAAGAGACCCAGTACTTC. This encodes CASSLKGTDFQETQYF.

V usage is TRBV7-6 and J usage is TRBJ2-1, with D perhaps TRBD2 (6 bases). Trimming removed 1 base from V and 7 bases from J, with 11 bases in between. CDR1 SGHVS and CDR2 FNYEAQ come from the germline V gene. The CDR3 consists of 14 residues. This CDR3 reads CASSLVGLLNEQFF. CDR3 DNA sequence: TGTGCCAGCAGCTTAGTGGGACTTTTAAATGAGCAGTTCTTC.

This clone was recorded once. The V gene is TRBV7-8, the J gene TRBJ2-3; 10 nucleotides agree with TRBD2. The V gene end was trimmed by 5 bases and the J gene end by 6 bases; junction bases not matched to a gene: 11. Germline V gene lookup returns CDR1 SGHVS and CDR2 FQNEAQ. The CDR3 covers 16 residues. The CDR3 loop is CASSISVAGGSDTQYF. CDR3 nucleotide sequence: TGTGCCAGCAGCATCTCGGTAGCGGGGGGCTCGGATACGCAGTATTTT.

This clone has just one count. The chain is built from TRBV11-3 and TRBJ2-1; a weak D match, TRBD1 (6 bases). CDR1 and CDR2 from the germline V gene are SGHNT and YENEEA. The CDR3 spans 17 residues. V shed 5 bases and J shed 0 bases, with 17 bases lying between them. CDR3 sequence (DNA): TGTGCCAGCAGCCCAGGACAGATGAGTTTCTCCTACAATGAGCAGTTCTTC. Encoded protein: CASSPGQMSFSYNEQFF.

There are a few counts of this clone. The gene calls are TRBV5-4 and TRBJ1-4; 9 nucleotides agree with TRBD1. CDR3 size: 15 residues. From germline, CDR1 is SGHNT and CDR2 YYREEE (reference sequence). V was clipped by 4 bases and J by 8 bases; unmatched bases: 9. CDR3 sequence: CASSPPGQGNEKLFF. CDR3 DNA sequence: TGTGCCAGCAGCCCTCCGGGACAGGGAAACGAAAAACTGTTTTTT.

The rearrangement links TRBV19 to TRBJ2-5; TRBD1 matches 12 bases. The V gene end was trimmed by 4 bases and the J gene end by 5 bases; junction bases not matched to a gene: 5. Germline V gives CDR1 LNHDA, CDR2 SQIVND (reference sequence). The CDR3 has 15 amino acids. CDR3 nucleotides: TGTGCCAGTAGTACTGGGACAGGGGGCGGGGAGACCCAGTACTTC. This gives the protein CASSTGTGGGETQYF.

V usage is TRBV27 and J usage is TRBJ1-1; D is perhaps TRBD1 (6 bases). CDR3 size: 11 residues. Germline V gene lookup returns CDR1 MNHEY and CDR2 SMNVEV (reference sequence). V lost 6 bases and J lost 7, with 9 bases in between. As DNA, the CDR3 is TGTGCCAGCAGCCAGGGGCATGAAGCTTTCTTT. It translates to CASSQGHEAFF.

A remark on this clone: The same CDR3 can be traced to other DNA sequences in this sample. The gene calls are TRBV5-6 and TRBJ1-2; D not resolved. Between the trimmed V and J ends, which lost 0 bases and 4 bases, there was a span of 10 bases. The CDR3 runs to 14 residues. Germline loops: CDR1 SGHDT, CDR2 YYEEEE. CDR3 nucleotide sequence: TGTGCCAGCAGCTTGGCCGGCGGTTCCTATGGCTACACCTTC. As protein: CASSLAGGSYGYTF.

The chain links TRBV29-1 to TRBJ2-2; perhaps TRBD1 as D (6 bases). With 6 bases removed from V and 7 bases from J, the gap between germline ends came to 12 bases. The CDR3 has 12 amino acids. Germline V CDR1 and CDR2: SQVTM, ANQGSEA. In nucleotides, the CDR3 is TGCAGCGTCTCACAGGGTGGCGGGGAGCTGTTTTTT. This sequence encodes CSVSQGGGELFF.

The gene calls are TRBV5-1 and TRBJ2-1; 7 nucleotides line up with TRBD1. Trimming took 0 bases from V and 3 from J; bases not matched to a gene: 6. Per the germline V gene, CDR1 is SGHRS and CDR2 is YFSETQ. This CDR3 has 16 residues. The CDR3, as DNA: TGCGCCAGCAGCTTGGCTTACAGGGGAATCTACAATGAGCAGTTCTTC. This encodes CASSLAYRGIYNEQFF.

This chain uses TRBV23-1 with TRBJ1-6, with 12 bases matching TRBD1. TRBV23-1 is filed as an ORF, its function uncertain. This CDR3 region has 22 residues. Trimming took 0 bases from V and 7 from J; bases not matched to a gene: 19. The CDR3 sequence: CASSQSVGTGGYYSGGNSPLHF. The CDR3 DNA follows: TGCGCCAGCAGTCAATCGGTCGGGACAGGGGGCTATTATTCGGGCGGAAATTCACCCCTCCACTTT.

In its sample, this clone was seen once. This sequence joins TRBV5-1 and TRBJ2-3, with D maybe TRBD2 (5 bases). V was pared by 1 base and J by 2 bases, with 11 bases between. The CDR3 is 15 residues long. Germline-derived CDR1 and CDR2 are SGHRS and YFSETQ. The CDR3 sequence: CASSLLASPTDTQYF. DNA of the CDR3: TGCGCCAGCAGCTTGCTAGCCTCACCCACAGATACGCAGTATTTT.

The rearrangement uses TRBV27 and TRBJ2-2, with TRBD2 as a possible D gene (6 bases). Germline lookup yields CDR1 MNHEY and CDR2 SMNVEV (reference sequence). This CDR3 comprises 14 residues. The ends were cut back, 10 bases at V and 7 bases at J, with 19 bases in the middle. The CDR3 region has the DNA TGTGCCACCCTCGGAGAGGGCGGGATCGGGGAGCTGTTTTTT. As protein: CATLGEGGIGELFF.

This clone was counted once. The sample has other DNA sequences that encode this CDR3 too. The chain carries TRBV7-2 and TRBJ1-6; no definite D call. Germline V gene sequence: CDR1 SGHTA, CDR2 FQGNSA. The CDR3 extends over 15 amino acids. V shed 5 bases and J shed 0 bases, with 8 bases lying between them. The CDR3 protein is CASSPWSSYNSPLHF. CDR3 nucleotide sequence: TGTGCCAGCAGCCCTTGGAGCTCCTATAATTCACCCCTCCACTTT.

This clone occurred once. The rearrangement links TRBV7-3 to TRBJ2-1; 13 nucleotides agree with TRBD2. The ends lost 5 bases at V and 10 bases at J; junction bases unmatched: 2. In germline, CDR1 is SGHTA, CDR2 FQGTGA. The CDR3 has 13 amino acids. CDR3 protein: CASSLLAGGEQFF. CDR3 nucleotide sequence: TGTGCCAGCAGCCTACTAGCGGGGGGGGAGCAGTTCTTC.

The rearrangement joins TRBV6-5 to TRBJ1-4; 7 bases are a match to TRBD1. In germline, CDR1 is MNHEY, CDR2 SVGAGI. The trim removed 6 bases at V and 8 bases at J, leaving 9 bases unmatched. The CDR3 is made up of 14 amino acids. Here the CDR3 DNA reads TGTGCCAGCAGGACCCCTGGGACAGAAGAAAAACTGTTTTTT. Translating it yields CASRTPGTEEKLFF.

V gene TRBV29-1 combines with J gene TRBJ2-2; D ambiguous. The germline V and J ends were trimmed by 4 bases and 4 bases, with 16 bases remaining between them. Germline V gives CDR1 SQVTM, CDR2 ANQGSEA. CDR3 size: 15 residues. The CDR3 loop reads CSVAARLTPTGELFF. In DNA, the CDR3 is TGCAGCGTTGCGGCCAGGCTTACACCCACCGGGGAGCTGTTTTTT.

V and J are TRBV9 and TRBJ2-7; tentative D call: TRBD2 (7 bases). V lost 0 bases and J lost 3, with 10 bases in between. The CDR3 loop spans 14 amino acids. In germline, CDR1 is SGDLS, CDR2 YYNGEE. The CDR3 loop is CASSVGGGHYEQYF. CDR3 nucleotide sequence: TGTGCCAGCAGCGTAGGGGGGGGCCACTACGAGCAGTACTTC.

This clone has only a few counts. The chain combines TRBV6-5 with TRBJ2-3, with TRBD2 as a possible D gene (6 bases). This CDR3 has 15 amino acids. The germline V gene encodes CDR1 MNHEY and CDR2 SVGAGI. Trimming removed 0 bases from V and 5 bases from J, with 12 bases in between. In DNA form, the CDR3 reads TGTGCCAGCAGTTACTCTATGGGGGGTCGAGATACGCAGTATTTT. It is translated as CASSYSMGGRDTQYF.

The chain is built from TRBV6-5 and TRBJ1-3; D remains unclear. The CDR3 extends over 14 amino acids. The V gene lost 0 bases and the J gene lost 4 bases, with 7 bases spanning the gap. The germline CDR1 and CDR2 sequences are MNHEY and SVGAGI. The CDR3: CASSYSLQGNTIYF. The CDR3 DNA reads TGTGCCAGCAGTTACTCGCTACAGGGAAACACCATATATTTT.

The rearrangement uses TRBV7-2 and TRBJ2-5; 7 bases line up with TRBD1. CDR1 SGHTA and CDR2 FQGNSA come from the germline V gene. V lost 4 bases to trimming and J lost 0 bases; unmatched junction nucleotides: 5. The CDR3 consists of 15 residues. In DNA form, the CDR3 reads TGTGCCAGCAGCTCCGGGACAGCCTACCAAGAGACCCAGTACTTC. Protein sequence: CASSSGTAYQETQYF.

The rearrangement uses TRBV6-5 and TRBJ2-2; no clear D. Trimming removed 2 bases at V and 0 bases at J, with 10 bases between. CDR3 length equals 16 residues. Germline V CDR1 and CDR2: MNHEY, SVGAGI. The CDR3 DNA follows: TGTGCCAGCAGTTACGTTTCCTTTTCGAACACCGGGGAGCTGTTTTTT. It encodes CASSYVSFSNTGELFF.

The rearrangement joins TRBV19 to TRBJ1-1; D unclear. CDR1 and CDR2 (germline): LNHDA, SQIVND (reference sequence). This CDR3 comprises 13 residues. The V and J ends lost 9 bases and 0 bases respectively, with 11 bases between them. The CDR3 DNA is TGTGCCAGCAGCATGGGCATGAACACTGAAGCTTTCTTT. Translated: CASSMGMNTEAFF.

This chain connects TRBV6-5 to TRBJ2-7; D perhaps matches TRBD2 (6 bases). V lost 6 bases and J 4 bases, leaving 7 bases between the germline ends. The CDR3 is 11 residues long. In germline, CDR1 is MNHEY, CDR2 SVGAGI. CDR3 loop: CASREGYEQYF. The CDR3 DNA reads TGTGCCAGCAGGGAGGGGTACGAGCAGTACTTC.

This chain joins TRBV5-1 and TRBJ2-2; 13 bases map to TRBD2. Germline CDR1 is SGHRS and CDR2 is YFSETQ. V shed 4 bases and J 1 base; nucleotides not matched to a gene: 7. This CDR3 has 18 amino acids. This chain's CDR3 is CASSAPGLAGRNTGELFF. The CDR3 DNA reads as TGCGCCAGCAGCGCCCCGGGACTAGCGGGGAGGAACACCGGGGAGCTGTTTTTT.

The rearrangement links TRBV25-1 to TRBJ1-5; D unresolved. The ends were cut back, 7 bases at V and 0 bases at J, with 13 bases in the middle. The CDR3 loop spans 15 amino acids. Germline V gene data show CDR1 as MGHDK and CDR2 as SYGVNS. CDR3 protein: CASNNSPYSNQPQHF. The CDR3 region has the DNA TGTGCCAGCAATAACAGTCCCTATAGCAATCAGCCCCAGCATTTT.

This clone has only one observation. This chain links TRBV5-1 with TRBJ1-5, with D tentatively TRBD1 (6 bases). Germline assignment: CDR1 SGHRS and CDR2 YFSETQ. V was trimmed by 0 bases and J by 2 bases, leaving 9 bases between them. The CDR3 length is 15 residues. This CDR3 is CASSLAGQRNQPQHF. CDR3 nucleotide sequence: TGCGCCAGCAGCTTGGCCGGACAGCGCAATCAGCCCCAGCATTTT.

The rearrangement links TRBV28 to TRBJ2-5; 7 positions agree with TRBD2. V lost 7 bases to trimming and J lost 5 bases; unmatched junction nucleotides: 13. Germline loops: CDR1 MDHEN, CDR2 SYDVKM. The CDR3 is 15 amino acids. CDR3 nucleotide sequence: TGTGCCAGCACCCTGGGGGGGGAAGTTGGGGAGACCCAGTACTTC. Translated: CASTLGGEVGETQYF.

The chain couples TRBV27 to TRBJ1-5; D is ambiguous. The CDR3 loop spans 13 amino acids. CDR1 and CDR2 (germline): MNHEY, SMNVEV (reference sequence). Trimming took 4 bases from V and 7 from J, leaving 11 bases between them. CDR3 residues: CASSSTPTQPQHF. In DNA form, the CDR3 reads TGTGCCAGCAGTTCCACACCAACCCAGCCCCAGCATTTT.